The 23 T cell receptor beta chains below were found in one sample sequenced in a study of response to subunit inactivated influenza vaccine listed by TCRdb under 2018. Receptors were amplified or captured by RT-PCR. For sequencing, an Illumina HiSeq 2500 was employed. TCRdb reprocessed the public reads (quality trimming at Q25 with fastp, clone calling with MiXCR) and kept in-frame beta chains. Each record represents a unique CDR3 protein, reported with the most common genes and DNA among its rows. Across this sample there are about 610,000 distinct CDR3 sequences, with 12% to 15% seen only once. The ten largest clones capture approximately 12% of the sample. The material was PBMCs from blood, obtained 11 to 12 days after vaccination. The source is a man aged 50 to 60 who received an inactivated influenza vaccine. Donor details come from another sample of the same person, matched by shared clones.

This clonotype was observed a few times. The chain uses TRBV10-3 and TRBJ2-2; D perhaps matches TRBD1 (5 bases). The germline V gene has CDR1 ENHRY and CDR2 SYGVKD. CDR3 size: 13 residues. V dropped 8 bases and J dropped 5 bases, with 12 bases sitting between them. The CDR3 reads CAIALRQTGELFF. DNA of the CDR3: TGTGCCATCGCTCTTAGACAGACCGGGGAGCTGTTTTTT.

The V call is TRBV15, the J call TRBJ1-5; 8 nucleotides match TRBD1. Trimming removed 1 base from V and 7 bases from J; junction bases left unmatched: 6. CDR1 and CDR2 (germline): LNHNV, YYDKDF (reference sequence). CDR3 size: 15 residues. In nucleotides, the CDR3 is TGTGCCACCAGCAGAGGAACGACAGGGGTGCAGCCCCAGCATTTT. The encoded protein is CATSRGTTGVQPQHF.

This clonotype was seen a few times. This chain connects TRBV5-5 to TRBJ1-3; tentatively, D is TRBD1 (5 bases). V shed 2 bases and J shed 4 bases, with 13 bases lying between them. CDR3 length equals 15 residues. Germline CDR1 reads SGHKS; CDR2 reads YYEKEE (reference sequence). The CDR3 sequence: CASSFDSSSGNTIYF. The CDR3 region has the DNA TGTGCCAGCAGCTTTGACAGCAGTTCAGGAAACACCATATATTTT.

This clonotype was counted a few times. The chain recombines TRBV15 with TRBJ1-5; the D is unclear. With 8 bases removed from V and 5 bases from J, the gap between germline ends came to 10 bases. The germline V gene has CDR1 LNHNV and CDR2 YYDKDF (reference sequence). This CDR3 spans 12 amino acids. The CDR3 nucleotides are TGTGCCACCCAGTCAGATGATCAGCCCCAGCATTTT. Translated: CATQSDDQPQHF.

The sample holds a few counts of this clonotype. The chain is built from TRBV6-1 and TRBJ2-7, with D possibly TRBD1 on 5 matching bases. Between the trimmed V and J ends, which lost 3 bases and 1 base, there was a span of 13 bases. The length of the CDR3 is 15 residues. The germline V gene has CDR1 MNHNS and CDR2 SASEGT. CDR3 in DNA: TGTGCCAGCAGTGAGATGGGGCGGAGATCCTACGAGCAGTACTTC. Translating gives CASSEMGRRSYEQYF.

The chain couples TRBV10-3 to TRBJ2-2; 8 nucleotides match TRBD2. CDR3 length: 14 residues. Trimming at V came to 6 bases and at J to 11 bases, leaving 11 bases not matched to a gene. Germline assignment: CDR1 ENHRY and CDR2 SYGVKD. The DNA of the CDR3 is TGTGCCATCAGCGAATCACGGGGGGGGAGAGAGCTGTTTTTT. Its translation is CAISESRGGRELFF.

Only a few counts were recorded for this clonotype. The chain joins TRBV3-1 to TRBJ2-1, with 7 bases fitting TRBD2. The CDR3 is 15 residues long. After removal of 6 bases from V and 1 base from J, the junction contained 6 bases not matched to a gene. Germline V gene sequence: CDR1 LGHDT, CDR2 YNNKEL (reference sequence). CDR3 in DNA: TGTGCCAGCAGGGGGGGGACGGCGTCCTACAATGAGCAGTTCTTC. Translation: CASRGGTASYNEQFF.

J is TRBJ2-3 and V is TRBV11-1; 14 bases match TRBD2. CDR1 is SGHAT and CDR2 is FQDESV in the germline V gene (reference sequence). This CDR3 region has 18 residues. V trimming: 5 bases; J trimming: 5 bases; junction bases outside the gene matches: 12. Here the CDR3 DNA reads TGTGCCAGCAGCGCCAATCCGGGACTAGCGGGAGCGGGAGATACGCAGTATTTT. This encodes CASSANPGLAGAGDTQYF. The variable domain in full, with the rest retrieved from reference TRBV11-1 and TRBJ2-3, is EAEVAQSPRYKITEKSQAVAFWCDPISGHATLYWYRQILGQGPELLVQFQDESVVDDSQLPKDRFSAERLKGVDSTLKIQPAELGDSAMYLCASSANPGLAGAGDTQYFGPGTRLTVL.

This clonotype was seen a single time. The chain links TRBV2 to TRBJ2-7; weak D call: TRBD1 (5 bases). Trimming left V 1 base short and J 4 bases short, with 14 bases between. The germline CDR1 and CDR2 sequences are SNHLY and FYNNEI. The CDR3 has 15 residues. The chain's CDR3 is CASSEGPQEAYEQYF. The CDR3 region has the DNA TGTGCCAGCAGTGAAGGGCCACAGGAAGCTTACGAGCAGTACTTC.

This clonotype was seen only a few times. The chain has TRBV10-3 and TRBJ2-7; 8 bases are a match to TRBD1. The CDR3 spans 15 residues. Per germline, CDR1 ENHRY and CDR2 SYGVKD. J was trimmed by 7 bases and V by 2 bases; bases with no gene match: 10. The CDR3: CAISEPGQVQLEQYF. In nucleotides, the CDR3 is TGTGCCATCAGTGAGCCGGGACAGGTACAATTGGAGCAGTACTTC.

Only a few counts were recorded for this clonotype. The chain links TRBV6-5 to TRBJ2-1, with no clear D. The CDR3 has 14 amino acids. The V end lost 6 bases, the J end lost 4 bases, and 13 bases lay between the germline ends. Per germline, CDR1 MNHEY and CDR2 SVGAGI. CDR3 bases: TGTGCCAGCAGCCCCCAGGCACCTTACAATGAGCAGTTCTTC. Protein sequence: CASSPQAPYNEQFF.

The chain joins TRBV12-3 or TRBV12-4 to TRBJ1-4; the D gene is possibly TRBD1 (6 bases). Trimming removed 5 bases at V and 1 base at J, with 8 bases between. The CDR3 loop spans 14 amino acids. The CDR3 loop reads CASSPGVTNEKLFF. CDR3 sequence (DNA): TGTGCCAGCAGTCCAGGGGTAACTAATGAAAAACTGTTTTTT.

This chain uses TRBV20-1 with TRBJ2-1, with 12 bases fitting TRBD2. The CDR3 totals 21 residues. Germline CDR1 and CDR2: DFQATT and SNEGSKA (reference sequence). J was trimmed by 1 base and V by 1 base; bases with no gene match: 17. The DNA of the CDR3 is TGCAGTGCTAGAGTAAGGTCGGCTAGCGGGAGGGCCTTGTTATCCTACAATGAGCAGTTCTTC. It translates to CSARVRSASGRALLSYNEQFF.

The V call is TRBV4-2, the J call TRBJ1-1; tentatively, D is TRBD1 (5 bases). Germline V gene lookup returns CDR1 LGHNA and CDR2 YNFKEQ. Trimming took 0 bases from V and 0 from J, leaving 17 bases between them. CDR3 length: 18 amino acids. The CDR3 protein is CASSQDQGRAFLNTEAFF. The CDR3 nucleotides read TGTGCCAGCAGCCAAGATCAGGGCAGGGCCTTTTTGAACACTGAAGCTTTCTTT.

V and J are TRBV20-1 and TRBJ2-4, with TRBD1 matching over 9 bases. Germline lookup yields CDR1 DFQATT and CDR2 SNEGSKA (reference sequence). After removal of 6 bases from V and 8 bases from J, the junction contained 8 bases not matched to a gene. This CDR3 is built from 13 residues. In nucleotides, the CDR3 is TGCAGTGCAGAACAGGGGGCAGGAGACATTCAGTACTTC. Protein sequence: CSAEQGAGDIQYF.

The chain links TRBV5-1 to TRBJ2-7; possible D gene TRBD1, 5 bases. The CDR3 totals 12 residues. Trimming removed 4 bases from V and 9 bases from J, with 14 bases in between. Germline V lookup: CDR1 SGHRS, CDR2 YFSETQ. CDR3 sequence (DNA): TGCGCCAGCAGCGCCGACAGTTTCGGGCAGTACTTC. This codes for CASSADSFGQYF.

This clonotype was counted ten times or more. This rearrangement joins TRBV28 to TRBJ2-7; tentative D call: TRBD1 (5 bases). The CDR3 is made up of 14 amino acids. Germline lookup yields CDR1 MDHEN and CDR2 SYDVKM. Trimming removed 2 bases from V and 4 bases from J, with 12 bases in between. The CDR3, as DNA: TGTGCCAGCAGTTTAGTTCGACAGCCGTACGAGCAGTACTTC. As protein: CASSLVRQPYEQYF.

The chain carries TRBV20-1 and TRBJ2-7; D could derive from TRBD1 or TRBD2 (5 bases each). Trimming removed 5 bases at V and 6 bases at J, with 26 bases between. Germline V gives CDR1 DFQATT, CDR2 SNEGSKA (reference sequence). The CDR3 contains 16 residues. In DNA form, the CDR3 reads TGCAGTGCTCTAGCTGCTAGCTTAGGGGTATCGGGCGAGCAGTACTTC. This codes for CSALAASLGVSGEQYF.

J is TRBJ1-5 and V is TRBV19; D unclear. With 4 bases removed from V and 5 bases from J, the gap between germline ends came to 9 bases. CDR1 and CDR2 (germline): LNHDA, SQIVND (reference sequence). The CDR3 contains 13 residues. The CDR3 bases are TGTGCCAGTAGTACAATTCAAGATCAGCCCCAGCATTTT. It is translated as CASSTIQDQPQHF.

This clonotype was picked up a small number of times. The CDR3 DNA is TGCAGTGCTAGAGTGACAGTCCATTCTAACTATGGCTACACCTTC. Its translation is CSARVTVHSNYGYTF. The chain carries TRBV20-1 and TRBJ1-2, with a weak D call TRBD1 (5 bases). The CDR3 is 15 amino acids. The V end lost 1 base, the J end lost 0 bases, and 12 bases lay between the germline ends. Germline CDR1 is DFQATT and CDR2 is SNEGSKA (reference sequence).

J is TRBJ2-7 and V is TRBV7-9; 12 bases match TRBD2. Losses at the gene ends were 0 bases for V and 6 bases for J; bases not matched to a gene: 3. The CDR3 loop spans 15 amino acids. Germline V gives CDR1 SEHNR, CDR2 FQNEAQ (reference sequence). The CDR3 coding sequence is TGTGCCAGCAGCTTAGCACTAGCGGGAGGAAGCGAGCAGTACTTC. It translates to CASSLALAGGSEQYF. The full variable domain, its missing parts supplied by reference TRBV7-9 and TRBJ2-7, is DTGVSQNPRHKITKRGQNVTFRCDPISEHNRLYWYRQTLGQGPEFLTYFQNEAQLEKSRLLSDRFSAERPKGSFSTLEIQRTEQGDSAMYLCASSLALAGGSEQYFGPGTRLTVT.

In its sample, this clonotype was seen a few times. This chain uses TRBV7-2 with TRBJ1-3; D unclear. Per the germline V gene, CDR1 is SGHTA and CDR2 is FQGNSA. V dropped 1 base and J dropped 2 bases, with 9 bases sitting between them. The CDR3 runs 15 residues. CDR3 coding DNA: TGTGCCAGCAGCTTAGTTCTGGGTACTGGAAACACCATATATTTT. Protein product: CASSLVLGTGNTIYF.

V and J are TRBV2 and TRBJ2-1; D unresolved. The CDR3 contains 11 residues. Germline-derived CDR1 and CDR2 are SNHLY and FYNNEI. Trimming removed 8 bases at V and 6 bases at J, with 8 bases between. DNA of the CDR3: TGTGCCAGCGTCAGTGCCAATGAGCAGTTCTTC. Its translation is CASVSANEQFF. The full variable domain, its missing parts supplied by reference TRBV2 and TRBJ2-1, is EPEVTQTPSHQVTQMGQEVILRCVPISNHLYFYWYRQILGQKVEFLVSFYNNEISEKSEIFDDQFSVERPDGSNFTLKIRSTKLEDSAMYFCASVSANEQFFGPGTRLTVL.